This passage covers 20 T cell receptor beta chains from one sample sequenced in a study of T cell clonotyping in hematopoietic cell transplantation. Assay: immunoSEQ multiplex PCR; the TCRdb copy retains only in-frame clones and omits some. Of some 8,000 clones in the sample, about 88% were seen once. The sequences come from peripheral blood mononuclear cells, collected at the time of graft-versus-host disease after allogeneic stem cell transplant. The receptors come from a male patient aged 60-70 years who had an allogeneic stem cell transplant from a related donor, so the T cells may come from the graft donor. Some clones in this sample may be carry-over from other donors' samples.

This sequence joins TRBV5-4 and TRBJ2-7, with D possibly being TRBD1 (5 bases). Trimming left V 2 bases short and J 4 bases short, with 13 bases between. From germline, CDR1 is SGHNT and CDR2 YYREEE (reference sequence). The CDR3 length is 14 residues. The CDR3 spells CASSLGQGRYEQYF. CDR3 nucleotides: TGTGCCAGCAGCTTAGGGCAGGGTAGGTACGAGCAGTACTTC.

This clone occurred once. This chain joins TRBV2 and TRBJ2-1, with 8 bases aligning to TRBD2. This CDR3 region has 14 residues. Germline trimming cut 7 bases from V and 7 bases from J; bases unmatched to any gene: 9. CDR1 and CDR2 (germline): SNHLY, FYNNEI. CDR3 sequence reads: CASKDSGGANEQFF. CDR3 in DNA: TGTGCCAGCAAGGACTCCGGGGGGGCGAATGAGCAGTTCTTC.

The chain employs TRBV7-2 and TRBJ1-5; 7 bases map to TRBD1. CDR3 length equals 16 residues. The germline V gene encodes CDR1 SGHTA and CDR2 FQGNSA. V lost 5 bases and J lost 7; bases outside the gene matches: 14. For the CDR3, the DNA is TGTGCCAGCAGCACCCGACAGGGTGGGTCAGTACAGCCCCAGCATTTT. Amino acid sequence: CASSTRQGGSVQPQHF. Full variable domain (outside the CDR3, taken from reference TRBV7-2 and TRBJ1-5): GAGVSQSPSNKVTEKGKDVELRCDPISGHTALYWYRQSLGQGLEFLIYFQGNSAPDKSGLPSDRFSAERTGGSVSTLTIQRTQQEDSAVYLCASSTRQGGSVQPQHFGDGTRLSIL.

The rearrangement joins TRBV27 to TRBJ1-5; D is undetermined. Trimming stripped 5 bases from V and 0 bases from J, with 8 bases between. Germline-derived CDR1 and CDR2 are MNHEY and SMNVEV (reference sequence). The CDR3 extends over 14 amino acids. CDR3 coding DNA: TGTGCCAGCAGTGCGGACTATAGCAATCAGCCCCAGCATTTT. Translation: CASSADYSNQPQHF.

CDR3 in DNA: TGTGCCAGCAGTGGGTGGACAGTGCTCGAACAAGAGACCCAGTACTTC. It translates to CASSGWTVLEQETQYF. The chain has TRBV6-1 and TRBJ2-5, with D possibly TRBD1 on 6 matching bases. With 4 bases removed from V and 2 bases from J, the gap between germline ends came to 17 bases. CDR1 and CDR2 from the germline V gene are MNHNS and SASEGT. This CDR3 is built from 16 residues.

The genes are TRBV9 and TRBJ2-2; no definite D call. The V end was cut by 3 bases, the J end by 5 bases, with 17 bases between. CDR1 and CDR2 from the germline V gene are SGDLS and YYNGEE. This CDR3 region has 16 residues. The CDR3, as DNA: TGTGCCAGCAGCGCTGACCAGACCGCCTGGACCGGGGAGCTGTTTTTT. Its translation: CASSADQTAWTGELFF. Using reference TRBV9 and TRBJ2-2 for the parts outside the CDR3, the full variable domain is DSGVTQTPKHLITATGQRVTLRCSPRSGDLSVYWYQQSLDQGLQFLIQYYNGEERAKGNILERFSAQQFPDLHSELNLSSLELGDSALYFCASSADQTAWTGELFFGEGSRLTVL.

The gene calls are TRBV14 and TRBJ1-3, with a possible D match to TRBD1 (6 bases). The CDR3 extends over 14 amino acids. CDR1 and CDR2 from the germline V gene are SGHDN and FVKESK. V lost 5 bases and J 4 bases, leaving 12 bases between the germline ends. The CDR3 spells CASSFGQIGNTIYF. CDR3 DNA sequence: TGTGCCAGCAGCTTCGGACAGATAGGAAACACCATATATTTT.

Points on this clone: This specimen includes other DNA sequences encoding the same CDR3. The chain couples TRBV28 to TRBJ1-5; D might be TRBD1 (6 bases). The germline CDR1 and CDR2 sequences are MDHEN and SYDVKM. The CDR3 covers 15 residues. V lost 6 bases and J 0 bases, leaving 12 bases between the germline ends. CDR3 residues: CASRRDTFSNQPQHF. The DNA of the CDR3 is TGTGCCAGCAGGAGGGACACTTTTAGCAATCAGCCCCAGCATTTT.

V usage is TRBV19 and J usage is TRBJ1-1, with D tentatively TRBD1 (5 bases). Between the trimmed V and J ends, which lost 7 bases and 3 bases, there was a span of 9 bases. Germline CDR1 LNHDA, CDR2 SQIVND (reference sequence). The CDR3 totals 12 residues. The CDR3 DNA sequence: TGTGCCAGTAAGGGGAGGGACACTGAAGCTTTCTTT. Its protein is CASKGRDTEAFF.

Written as DNA, the CDR3 is TGCGCCACCCGGGAGCAGGAAATGAACACTGAAGCTTTCTTT. Amino acids: CATREQEMNTEAFF. V usage is TRBV5-1 and J usage is TRBJ1-1; D call uncertain. CDR1 is SGHRS, CDR2 YFSETQ, per germline. This CDR3 contains 14 residues. Trimming stripped 9 bases from V and 0 bases from J, with 15 bases between.

This chain joins TRBV2 and TRBJ1-1; 7 nucleotides align to TRBD1. Germline V gives CDR1 SNHLY, CDR2 FYNNEI. The V segment lost 2 bases and the J segment 4 bases; nucleotides outside the gene matches: 4. The CDR3 is 14 residues long. In DNA, the CDR3 is TGTGCCAGCAGTGAAAAGGGGGCGGGCACTGAAGCTTTCTTT. It translates to CASSEKGAGTEAFF.

The chain recombines TRBV30 with TRBJ1-6; 8 bases match TRBD1. The CDR3 is 14 residues long. Per germline, CDR1 GTSNPN and CDR2 SVGIG (reference sequence). With 7 bases clipped from V and 3 bases from J, the junction kept 5 bases outside the gene matches. As DNA, the CDR3 is TGTGCCTCGACAGGGGTGGACTATAATTCACCCCTCCACTTT. Translated: CASTGVDYNSPLHF. Full variable domain (outside the CDR3, taken from reference TRBV30 and TRBJ1-6): SQTIHQWPATLVQPVGSPLSLECTVEGTSNPNLYWYRQAAGRGLQLLFYSVGIGQISSEVPQNLSASRPQDRQFILSSKKLLLSDSGFYLCASTGVDYNSPLHFGNGTRLTVT.

The CDR3 is CASSPEVGGGGASDTQYF. In DNA form, the CDR3 reads TGTGCCAGCAGTCCAGAGGTCGGGGGCGGGGGGGCGTCAGATACGCAGTATTTT. The rearrangement joins TRBV27 to TRBJ2-3; TRBD2 agrees at 9 bases. There are 18 residues in the CDR3. V trimming: 5 bases; J trimming: 4 bases; junction bases outside the gene matches: 16. Germline V gene sequence: CDR1 MNHEY, CDR2 SMNVEV (reference sequence).

The CDR3 loop is CASSPGDRGVTGANVLTF. Here the CDR3 DNA reads TGTGCCAGCTCACCAGGAGACAGGGGGGTGACTGGGGCCAACGTCCTGACTTTC. The chain employs TRBV18 and TRBJ2-6; 9 nucleotides match TRBD1. The junction had 7 bases not matched to a gene; V was cut back by 2 bases and J by 2 bases. Looked up from germline, CDR1 is KGHSH and CDR2 is LQKENI. The CDR3 length is 18 residues.

The genes are TRBV2 and TRBJ1-4; 10 positions agree with TRBD1. Per germline, CDR1 SNHLY and CDR2 FYNNEI. The CDR3 length is 14 residues. Unmatched junction bases numbered 5, after V lost 6 bases and J lost 7 bases. The CDR3 DNA follows: TGTGCCAGCAGAGAGGGACAGGGGTTTGAAAAACTGTTTTTT. Encoded protein: CASREGQGFEKLFF.

This clone showed up just a few times. The rearrangement uses TRBV11-2 and TRBJ2-7, with D possibly being TRBD1 (6 bases). Trimming took 5 bases from V and 1 from J, leaving 9 bases between them. The CDR3 length is 13 residues. CDR1 SGHAT and CDR2 FQNNGV come from the germline V gene. The CDR3 spells CASSTGQSYEQYF. The CDR3 DNA sequence: TGTGCCAGCAGCACGGGACAATCCTACGAGCAGTACTTC.

The chain carries TRBV5-1 and TRBJ2-2; no clear D gene. Trimming took off 1 base at V and 7 bases at J, with 5 bases between the two ends. Germline V gene lookup returns CDR1 SGHRS and CDR2 YFSETQ. The CDR3 runs 12 residues. The CDR3: CASSLTDGELFF. The CDR3 DNA sequence: TGCGCCAGCAGCTTGACCGACGGGGAGCTGTTTTTT.

The V call is TRBV7-2, the J call TRBJ1-4; possibly TRBD1 for D (5 bases). CDR1 and CDR2 (germline): SGHTA, FQGNSA. Trimming removed 5 bases at V and 3 bases at J, with 13 bases between. The length of the CDR3 is 15 residues. CDR3 region: CASSPQGRANEKLFF. Written as DNA, the CDR3 is TGTGCCAGCAGCCCCCAGGGTCGAGCTAATGAAAAACTGTTTTTT.

The chain combines TRBV5-1 with TRBJ1-1, with TRBD1 matching over 9 bases. CDR1 and CDR2 from the germline V gene are SGHRS and YFSETQ. The V gene end was trimmed by 5 bases and the J gene end by 0 bases; junction bases not matched to a gene: 5. This CDR3 spans 15 amino acids. The CDR3 sequence is CASRPGTGLNTEAFF. CDR3 coding DNA: TGCGCCAGCAGACCCGGGACAGGGTTGAACACTGAAGCTTTCTTT.

This chain uses TRBV5-4 with TRBJ2-7, with 13 bases identical to TRBD2. Germline-derived CDR1 and CDR2 are SGHNT and YYREEE (reference sequence). This CDR3 is 16 amino acids long. The J segment lost 3 bases and the V segment lost 4 bases, leaving 7 bases of the junction unmatched. The CDR3 sequence: CASSIGLAGAYYEQYF. CDR3 DNA sequence: TGTGCCAGCAGCATCGGACTAGCGGGGGCCTACTACGAGCAGTACTTC.